This entry lists 6 T cell receptor beta chains sequenced from one sample in a study of cytomegalovirus exposure and HLA in healthy donors. PCR employed 60 Vbeta and 13 Jbeta primers. Clones were sequenced by immunoSEQ multiplex PCR, and TCRdb holds only the in-frame ones, with some missing. The table has approximately 110,000 clones, about 76% seen once; the top ten hold under 10%. Specimen: PBMCs. The receptors were gathered from a middle-aged man in good health and CMV-seronegative.

The V call is TRBV4-2, the J call TRBJ1-4; D gene ambiguous. With 1 base removed from V and 7 bases from J, the gap between germline ends came to 16 bases. Germline CDR1 is LGHNA and CDR2 is YNFKEQ. The CDR3 loop spans 16 amino acids. The CDR3 protein is CASSQGNPGRAEKLFF. CDR3 nucleotides: TGTGCCAGCAGCCAAGGGAATCCGGGGAGGGCTGAAAAACTGTTTTTT.

This rearrangement joins TRBV19 to TRBJ1-5, with D possibly matching TRBD1 (5 bases). Between the trimmed V and J ends, which lost 0 bases and 1 base, there was a span of 7 bases. This CDR3 comprises 15 residues. Germline CDR1 reads LNHDA; CDR2 reads SQIVND (reference sequence). The CDR3 region has the DNA TGTGCCAGTAGTATAGACAGGGTGAGCAATCAGCCCCAGCATTTT. This codes for CASSIDRVSNQPQHF.

This clone was recorded once. This sequence joins TRBV7-2 and TRBJ2-5; D gene ambiguous. The CDR3 contains 12 residues. Germline V lookup: CDR1 SGHTA, CDR2 FQGNSA. The ends were cut back, 5 bases at V and 5 bases at J, with 9 bases in the middle. As DNA, the CDR3 is TGTGCCAGCAGCCTGTACCGGGAGACCCAGTACTTC. It translates to CASSLYRETQYF.

This rearrangement joins TRBV29-1 to TRBJ2-2; D possibly corresponds to TRBD1 (6 bases). The CDR3 extends over 16 amino acids. V was clipped by 4 bases and J by 4 bases, with 19 bases between them. Germline V gives CDR1 SQVTM, CDR2 ANQGSEA. The CDR3 loop reads CSVVEQGTPSTGELFF. The DNA of the CDR3 is TGCAGCGTTGTGGAACAGGGAACCCCGAGCACCGGGGAGCTGTTTTTT.

The chain carries TRBV5-4 and TRBJ2-3, with D possibly TRBD2 on 6 matching bases. Germline CDR1 and CDR2: SGHNT and YYREEE (reference sequence). This CDR3 is 14 amino acids long. V dropped 4 bases and J dropped 0 bases, with 9 bases sitting between them. DNA of the CDR3: TGTGCCAGCAGCCGCGGGACTAGCACAGATACGCAGTATTTT. Its protein is CASSRGTSTDTQYF.

The CDR3 protein is CASSLELAGGGETQYF. Here the CDR3 DNA reads TGTGCCAGCAGCTTAGAACTAGCGGGGGGGGGAGAGACCCAGTACTTC. The chain carries TRBV7-8 and TRBJ2-5, with 13 bases fitting TRBD2. The CDR3 is 16 amino acids. CDR1 is SGHVS, CDR2 FQNEAQ, per germline. Unmatched junction bases numbered 3, after V lost 1 base and J lost 4 bases.